This entry concerns a single T cell receptor beta chain. Repertoires were generated with immunoSEQ multiplex PCR, while TCRdb's copy carries only in-frame clones and drops some. The sample includes more than 80,000 clones, 90% of them seen just once. The V gene lost 5 bases and the J gene lost 5 bases, with 16 bases spanning the gap. The V gene's germline CDR1 is SGHAT and CDR2 FQDESV (reference sequence). The CDR3 contains 15 residues. The data originate from a study of T cell responses to AZD1222 COVID-19 vaccine. The genes are TRBV11-1 and TRBJ2-1, with a possible D match to TRBD2 (5 bases). Sequenced here: peripheral blood, sampled on day 0 of AZD1222 vaccination. The TCR was taken from an adult in good health. CDR3 region: CASSPSREWDNEQFF. In nucleotides, the CDR3 is TGTGCCAGCAGCCCCTCCCGGGAATGGGACAATGAGCAGTTCTTC.